These 26 T cell receptor beta chains were sequenced from one sample in a study of cytomegalovirus exposure and HLA in healthy donors. The study ran its PCR with 60 Vbeta and 13 Jbeta primers. The assay was immunoSEQ multiplex PCR, and TCRdb's table has in-frame clones only and misses some. The table lists 75,000 to 90,000 clones, around 85% of them singletons, with 13% in the top ten. Sample: PBMCs. Receptor source: a human donor in good health.

This chain joins TRBV2 and TRBJ2-5; possible D gene TRBD2, 5 bases. Looked up from germline, CDR1 is SNHLY and CDR2 is FYNNEI. The CDR3 runs 14 residues. Deletions cut 7 bases from V and 6 bases from J, with 18 bases between. The chain's CDR3 is CASTRENTGKTQYF. CDR3 sequence (DNA): TGTGCCAGCACCCGGGAAAACACCGGGAAGACCCAGTACTTC.

The chain carries TRBV6-5 and TRBJ2-3; TRBD2 aligns across 7 bases. Germline V gene data show CDR1 as MNHEY and CDR2 as SVGAGI. J was trimmed by 0 bases and V by 6 bases; bases with no gene match: 6. The CDR3 runs 15 residues. In nucleotides, the CDR3 is TGTGCCAGCAGCAGTCCAGCGGGGAGCACAGATACGCAGTATTTT. Amino acid sequence: CASSSPAGSTDTQYF.

The V gene is TRBV7-2, the J gene TRBJ2-1; TRBD2 agrees at 10 bases. The ends lost 0 bases at V and 5 bases at J; junction bases unmatched: 10. CDR1 is SGHTA, CDR2 FQGNSA, per germline. CDR3 length equals 18 residues. The chain's CDR3 is CASSLAVASGGPHNEQFF. The CDR3 region has the DNA TGTGCCAGCAGCTTAGCGGTGGCTAGCGGGGGCCCCCACAATGAGCAGTTCTTC.

In its sample, this clone was seen a few times. This chain joins TRBV5-6 and TRBJ1-1; a weak D match, TRBD1 (5 bases). The germline V gene encodes CDR1 SGHDT and CDR2 YYEEEE. Trimming took off 7 bases at V and 1 base at J, with 11 bases between the two ends. This CDR3 has 13 residues. CDR3 sequence reads: CASFGAWNTEAFF. Here the CDR3 DNA reads TGTGCCAGCTTTGGGGCCTGGAACACTGAAGCTTTCTTT.

This chain connects TRBV6-1 to TRBJ1-6; 7 bases match TRBD1. Germline V lookup: CDR1 MNHNS, CDR2 SASEGT. The V segment lost 7 bases and the J segment 7 bases; nucleotides outside the gene matches: 4. The CDR3 covers 13 residues. The CDR3: CASMNRGNSPLHF. Here the CDR3 DNA reads TGTGCCAGCATGAACAGGGGAAATTCACCCCTCCACTTT.

As regards this clone: The germline gene is not matched at one end of the junction; a read error may be the cause. The V gene is TRBV6-5, the J gene TRBJ2-3; maybe TRBD2 (6 bases). Germline V gene sequence: CDR1 MNHEY, CDR2 SVGAGI. CDR3 length: 15 amino acids. The CDR3 protein is CASRPLRRGTDTHYF. CDR3 nucleotides: TGTGCCAGCAGGCCCCTGAGGAGGGGCACAGATACGCACTATTTT.

This chain links TRBV2 with TRBJ2-3; TRBD1 might be the D (6 bases). Germline CDR1 SNHLY, CDR2 FYNNEI. Trimming stripped 2 bases from V and 3 bases from J, with 15 bases between. This CDR3 spans 16 amino acids. The CDR3 protein is CASSEFGGPRTDTQYF. The CDR3 bases are TGTGCCAGCAGTGAATTTGGGGGCCCGAGGACAGATACGCAGTATTTT. Combining the CDR3 with reference TRBV2 and TRBJ2-3 gives the whole variable domain EPEVTQTPSHQVTQMGQEVILRCVPISNHLYFYWYRQILGQKVEFLVSFYNNEISEKSEIFDDQFSVERPDGSNFTLKIRSTKLEDSAMYFCASSEFGGPRTDTQYFGPGTRLTVL.

V gene TRBV2 combines with J gene TRBJ2-5; D remains ambiguous. Trimming removed 7 bases from V and 0 bases from J, with 9 bases in between. The CDR3 spans 13 residues. Germline loops: CDR1 SNHLY, CDR2 FYNNEI. CDR3 sequence reads: CASNLYYQETQYF. The CDR3 DNA reads as TGTGCCAGCAATTTGTACTACCAAGAGACCCAGTACTTC.

The genes are TRBV2 and TRBJ1-1, with D perhaps TRBD1 (5 bases). CDR1 is SNHLY, CDR2 FYNNEI, per germline. This CDR3 comprises 15 residues. The V end was cut by 4 bases, the J end by 0 bases, with 12 bases between. The CDR3 loop reads CASSGLAGLNTEAFF. In DNA, the CDR3 is TGTGCCAGCAGTGGGCTGGCAGGGCTGAACACTGAAGCTTTCTTT.

V and J are TRBV30 and TRBJ1-1; D possibly corresponds to TRBD1 (6 bases). V gave up 0 bases and J gave up 8 bases, with 10 bases separating them. CDR1 and CDR2 from the germline V gene are GTSNPN and SVGIG (reference sequence). The CDR3 extends over 12 amino acids. The CDR3 sequence is CAWSVLGTEAFF. DNA of the CDR3: TGTGCCTGGAGTGTACTTGGGACAGAAGCTTTCTTT.

The chain has TRBV11-2 and TRBJ2-1; 12 bases are a match to TRBD2. The length of the CDR3 is 15 residues. The ends lost 6 bases at V and 5 bases at J; junction bases unmatched: 5. The germline V gene has CDR1 SGHAT and CDR2 FQNNGV. CDR3 residues: CASRLLAGGHNEQFF. In DNA, the CDR3 is TGTGCCAGCAGATTACTAGCGGGGGGCCACAATGAGCAGTTCTTC.

The rearrangement links TRBV5-1 to TRBJ2-1, with 9 bases lining up with TRBD2. After removal of 0 bases from V and 8 bases from J, the junction contained 3 bases not matched to a gene. Germline CDR1 SGHRS, CDR2 YFSETQ. The CDR3 extends over 14 amino acids. CDR3 bases: TGCGCCAGCAGCTTGGTGGTAGCGGGGGATGAGCAGTTCTTC. Translated, it gives CASSLVVAGDEQFF.

The chain links TRBV7-6 to TRBJ2-5; 11 bases are shared with TRBD2. The CDR3 consists of 20 residues. Germline V gene sequence: CDR1 SGHVS, CDR2 FNYEAQ. The V segment lost 1 base and the J segment 0 bases; nucleotides outside the gene matches: 13. CDR3 sequence: CASSLVGLAGGPVYQETQYF. The CDR3 nucleotides read TGTGCCAGCAGCTTAGTAGGGCTAGCGGGGGGTCCCGTCTACCAAGAGACCCAGTACTTC. Variable domain in full (rest from reference TRBV7-6 and TRBJ2-5): GAGVSQSPRYKVTKRGQDVALRCDPISGHVSLYWYRQALGQGPEFLTYFNYEAQQDKSGLPNDRFSAERPEGSISTLTIQRTEQRDSAMYRCASSLVGLAGGPVYQETQYFGPGTRLLVL.

The V gene is TRBV4-1, the J gene TRBJ1-2, with unresolved D. The CDR3 extends over 13 amino acids. V lost 1 base, J lost 2 bases, and 5 bases lay in between. The germline CDR1 and CDR2 sequences are MGHRA and YSYEKL. In DNA form, the CDR3 reads TGCGCCAGCAGCCAAGCAGGAAACTATGGCTACACCTTC. Translation gives CASSQAGNYGYTF.

The CDR3 loop reads CSVVYRGVSYEQYF. The CDR3, as DNA: TGCAGCGTTGTATACAGGGGTGTTTCCTACGAGCAGTACTTC. This chain uses TRBV29-1 with TRBJ2-7; 7 bases map to TRBD1. The CDR3 covers 14 residues. The V gene's germline CDR1 is SQVTM and CDR2 ANQGSEA. The J segment lost 1 base and the V segment lost 4 bases, leaving 7 bases of the junction unmatched.

This chain uses TRBV7-8 with TRBJ1-5; 7 bases map to TRBD1. CDR1 and CDR2 from the germline V gene are SGHVS and FQNEAQ. The CDR3 length is 15 residues. The V gene end was trimmed by 4 bases and the J gene end by 4 bases; junction bases not matched to a gene: 7. The CDR3 coding sequence is TGTGCCAGCAGCTCCCGACAGGGAGTTAATCAGCCCCAGCATTTT. Translated, it gives CASSSRQGVNQPQHF.

The chain joins TRBV5-1 to TRBJ2-3; D ambiguous. Trimming left V 2 bases short and J 4 bases short, with 5 bases between. CDR1 and CDR2 (germline): SGHRS, YFSETQ. The CDR3 has 12 amino acids. The CDR3 is CASSFPADTQYF. The CDR3 DNA reads TGCGCCAGCAGCTTTCCGGCAGATACGCAGTATTTT.

The chain links TRBV2 to TRBJ2-4; the D is unclear. The V gene lost 6 bases and the J gene lost 2 bases, with 8 bases spanning the gap. CDR1 and CDR2 from the germline V gene are SNHLY and FYNNEI. This CDR3 spans 13 amino acids. CDR3 DNA sequence: TGTGCCAGCAGCTACAGTCCCAAAAACATTCAGTACTTC. It codes for CASSYSPKNIQYF. Complete variable domain (other parts from reference TRBV2 and TRBJ2-4): EPEVTQTPSHQVTQMGQEVILRCVPISNHLYFYWYRQILGQKVEFLVSFYNNEISEKSEIFDDQFSVERPDGSNFTLKIRSTKLEDSAMYFCASSYSPKNIQYFGAGTRLSVL.

As regards this clone: Other DNA sequences within the sample encode an identical CDR3. CDR3 amino acids: CASSGGGYEQYF. In DNA, the CDR3 is TGCGCCAGCAGTGGCGGGGGTTACGAGCAGTACTTC. The chain has TRBV10-2 and TRBJ2-7; 7 positions match TRBD2. Germline CDR1 WSHSY, CDR2 SAAADI. Trimming cost V 4 bases and J 4 bases; bases outside gene matches: 1. The CDR3 spans 12 residues.

Concerning this clone itself: A read error may produce the germline difference seen at one junction end. This sequence joins TRBV29-1 and TRBJ1-2, with D possibly matching TRBD1 (6 bases). The CDR3 consists of 13 residues. Germline V gene data show CDR1 as SQVTM and CDR2 as ANQGSEA. The CDR3 sequence: CSVKLTGYYGYPF. CDR3 nucleotide sequence: TGCAGCGTCAAATTAACAGGGTACTATGGCTACCCCTTC.

This chain connects TRBV7-9 to TRBJ1-1; D uncertain. Trimming stripped 1 base from V and 10 bases from J, with 16 bases between. Looked up from germline, CDR1 is SEHNR and CDR2 is FQNEAQ (reference sequence). There are 14 residues in the CDR3. CDR3: CASSLVRGNGVAFF. Here the CDR3 DNA reads TGTGCCAGCAGCTTAGTACGGGGAAATGGAGTAGCTTTCTTT.

V usage is TRBV18 and J usage is TRBJ1-1, with D unclear. Germline V CDR1 and CDR2: KGHSH, LQKENI. This CDR3 spans 12 amino acids. The V and J ends lost 2 bases and 5 bases respectively, with 6 bases between them. CDR3 sequence (DNA): TGTGCCAGCTCACCATTTAATACTGAAGCTTTCTTT. This codes for CASSPFNTEAFF.

The chain combines TRBV2 with TRBJ1-5, with 7 bases lining up with TRBD1. V lost 5 bases and J lost 9; bases outside the gene matches: 19. Germline loops: CDR1 SNHLY, CDR2 FYNNEI. This CDR3 is 17 amino acids long. CDR3 sequence (DNA): TGTGCCAGCAGTTCTTACCCACAGGGGCCGCCTGGGGTGCCCCAGCATTTT. It encodes CASSSYPQGPPGVPQHF.

The V and J genes are TRBV19 and TRBJ2-4, with 7 positions matching TRBD1. The length of the CDR3 is 16 residues. Losses at the gene ends were 2 bases for V and 0 bases for J; bases not matched to a gene: 4. Germline V lookup: CDR1 LNHDA, CDR2 SQIVND (reference sequence). The chain's CDR3 is CASSIKGQLAKNIQYF. For the CDR3, the DNA is TGTGCCAGTAGTATAAAGGGACAGCTAGCCAAAAACATTCAGTACTTC. Complete variable domain (other parts from reference TRBV19 and TRBJ2-4): DGGITQSPKYLFRKEGQNVTLSCEQNLNHDAMYWYRQDPGQGLRLIYYSQIVNDFQKGDIAEGYSVSREKKESFPLTVTSAQKNPTAFYLCASSIKGQLAKNIQYFGAGTRLSVL.

This rearrangement joins TRBV2 to TRBJ2-1, with 11 positions matching TRBD2. This CDR3 has 15 residues. Germline CDR1 and CDR2: SNHLY and FYNNEI. The V gene end was trimmed by 6 bases and the J gene end by 4 bases; junction bases not matched to a gene: 5. CDR3 nucleotide sequence: TGTGCCAGCAGCGCCGGGACTAGCGGTTACAATGAGCAGTTCTTC. Translated: CASSAGTSGYNEQFF.

J is TRBJ2-3 and V is TRBV18; 8 nucleotides align to TRBD1. The V gene's germline CDR1 is KGHSH and CDR2 LQKENI. The CDR3 loop spans 15 amino acids. V was pared by 2 bases and J by 3 bases, with 4 bases of the junction left unmatched. CDR3 coding DNA: TGTGCCAGCTCACCATCTAGACAGGGGACAGATACGCAGTATTTT. This encodes CASSPSRQGTDTQYF. The complete variable domain, with remaining parts taken from reference TRBV18 and TRBJ2-3, reads NAGVMQNPRHLVRRRGQEARLRCSPMKGHSHVYWYRQLPEEGLKFMVYLQKENIIDESGMPKERFSAEFPKEGPSILRIQQVVRGDSAAYFCASSPSRQGTDTQYFGPGTRLTVL.